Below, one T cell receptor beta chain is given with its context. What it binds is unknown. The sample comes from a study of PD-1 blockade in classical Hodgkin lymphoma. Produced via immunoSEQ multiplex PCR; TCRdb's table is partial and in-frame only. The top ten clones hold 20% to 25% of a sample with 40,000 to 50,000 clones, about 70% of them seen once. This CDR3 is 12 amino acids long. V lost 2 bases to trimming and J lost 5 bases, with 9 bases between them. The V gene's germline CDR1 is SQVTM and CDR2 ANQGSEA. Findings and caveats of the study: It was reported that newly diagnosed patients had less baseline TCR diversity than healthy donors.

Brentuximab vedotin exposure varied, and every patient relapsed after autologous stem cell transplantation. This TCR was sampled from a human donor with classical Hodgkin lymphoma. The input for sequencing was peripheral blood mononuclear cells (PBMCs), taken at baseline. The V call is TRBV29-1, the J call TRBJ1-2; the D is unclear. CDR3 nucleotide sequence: TGCAGCGTTGAACGGGGAGGGTATGGCTACACCTTC. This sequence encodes CSVERGGYGYTF.